These 9 T cell receptor beta chains originate from one sample sequenced in a study of quantifying T cell responses using KT2 cells. Across the whole study: RNA was reverse transcribed with TCR alpha and beta constant-region primers.

An oligo carrying a UMI was ligated to the cDNA 3' end. The first PCR ran roughly 4 cycles with an equimolar RC1.1 and RC1.2 beta primer mix. TCRdb passed the UMI-ligation and nested PCR reads through MiXCR, listing each CDR3 protein once. Counted here are tens of thousands of distinct CDR3 sequences, 9% to 15% occurring once; the ten biggest clones make up about 9.7%. The sample consisted of PBMCs spiked with cells of the T cell clone KT2. These receptors all come from a human donor.

V is TRBV11-1 and J is TRBJ2-2; TRBD2 aligns across 10 bases. This CDR3 has 15 amino acids. V lost 5 bases and J lost 7; bases outside the gene matches: 7. The germline V gene has CDR1 SGHAT and CDR2 FQDESV (reference sequence). CDR3 region: CASSRLAGGVGELFF. In DNA, the CDR3 is TGTGCCAGCAGCCGACTAGCGGGTGGTGTCGGGGAGCTGTTTTTT.

This clonotype was picked up a small number of times. The chain joins TRBV5-1 to TRBJ2-1; D remains ambiguous. From germline, CDR1 is SGHRS and CDR2 YFSETQ. V was pared by 5 bases and J by 6 bases, with 9 bases between. The CDR3 sequence is 12 residues long. The CDR3 sequence: CASSLEFNEQFF. CDR3 sequence (DNA): TGCGCCAGCAGTTTAGAATTCAATGAGCAGTTCTTC. Variable domain in full (rest from reference TRBV5-1 and TRBJ2-1): KAGVTQTPRYLIKTRGQQVTLSCSPISGHRSVSWYQQTPGQGLQFLFEYFSETQRNKGNFPGRFSGRQFSNSRSEMNVSTLELGDSALYLCASSLEFNEQFFGPGTRLTVL.

Ten or more counts support this clonotype. For the CDR3, the DNA is TGTGCTAGTGGTTCCGGTACGGGACAACTCCTCTCTGGGGCCAACGTCCTGACTTTC. Translated, it gives CASGSGTGQLLSGANVLTF. V and J are TRBV12-5 and TRBJ2-6; D is possibly TRBD1 (6 bases). CDR3 size: 19 residues. V was shortened by 4 bases and J by 0 bases, with 19 bases between the two germline ends. The germline V gene encodes CDR1 LGHNT and CDR2 FRNRAP.

On this clonotype: One junction end does not reproduce the germline sequence, and a read error may be involved. V gene TRBV12-3 or TRBV12-4 combines with J gene TRBJ2-5, with 7 bases aligning to TRBD2. CDR3 length equals 14 residues. The CDR3 region is CPSSLNSGGETQYF. CDR3 coding DNA: TGTCCCAGCAGTTTAAATTCGGGGGGAGAGACCCAGTACTTC.

The chain has TRBV15 and TRBJ2-5; the D is unclear. V dropped 5 bases and J dropped 1 base, with 14 bases sitting between them. CDR1 and CDR2 (germline): LNHNV, YYDKDF (reference sequence). The CDR3 is 15 amino acids. The CDR3 loop reads CATSQDPRSQETQYF. In DNA, the CDR3 is TGTGCCACCAGCCAGGACCCTCGATCCCAAGAGACCCAGTACTTC. The complete variable domain, with remaining parts taken from reference TRBV15 and TRBJ2-5, reads DAMVIQNPRYQVTQFGKPVTLSCSQTLNHNVMYWYQQKSSQAPKLLFHYYDKDFNNEADTPDNFQSRRPNTSFCFLDIRSPGLGDTAMYLCATSQDPRSQETQYFGPGTRLLVL.

In its sample, this clonotype was seen a few times. V is TRBV6-5 and J is TRBJ2-3, with unresolved D. The germline V gene has CDR1 MNHEY and CDR2 SVGAGI. Deletions cut 0 bases from V and 4 bases from J, with 5 bases between. The CDR3 is 13 amino acids. For the CDR3, the DNA is TGTGCCAGCAGTTACTCAAAGCCAGATACGCAGTATTTT. It is translated as CASSYSKPDTQYF.

The J gene is TRBJ2-7, the V gene TRBV20-1; no firm D call. This CDR3 is 14 amino acids long. Germline lookup yields CDR1 DFQATT and CDR2 SNEGSKA (reference sequence). The germline V and J ends were trimmed by 0 bases and 5 bases, with 14 bases remaining between them. CDR3 loop: CSARDWQGSDEQYF. The CDR3 DNA reads TGCAGTGCTAGAGATTGGCAAGGTTCTGACGAGCAGTACTTC.

Note on this clonotype: An end of the junction does not agree with germline; a read error may underlie this. The V and J genes are TRBV2 and TRBJ1-5; D not certain. Germline V gene lookup returns CDR1 SNHLY and CDR2 FYNNEI. This CDR3 has 13 amino acids. The CDR3 DNA sequence: TGTGCAAGCATGAGGAGGTTATTACAGCCCCAGCATTTT. Translation: CASMRRLLQPQHF.

Ten or more counts support this clonotype. The chain links TRBV4-3 to TRBJ2-6; D perhaps matches TRBD1 (5 bases). CDR3 size: 18 residues. The germline gives CDR1 LGHNA, CDR2 YSLEER. The germline V and J ends were trimmed by 0 bases and 4 bases, with 16 bases remaining between them. DNA of the CDR3: TGCGCCAGCAGCCAAGATGGTCAGGGTCCCTCCGGGGCCAACGTCCTGACTTTC. Residues: CASSQDGQGPSGANVLTF.